This TCR beta chain was documented in a study of patients and donors after allogeneic stem cell transplantation (TCRdb year 2020). Receptor libraries were prepared by RT-PCR. Instrument used: NextSeq 550. TCRdb trimmed the raw reads at Q25, called clones with MiXCR and kept productive beta chains. Each CDR3 protein appears once, grouped with its most common genes and DNA. A total of roughly 960,000 distinct CDR3 sequences appear in this sample, roughly 18% of them only once. Of the sample, approximately 5.9% is held by the ten largest clones. The CDR3, from cysteine to phenylalanine, totals 15 residues. Only the CDR3 DNA is retained, 45 bases long and in frame from the first base. V drops 4 bases and J drops 0 bases, leaving 13 bases in between. This clonotype showed up just a few times. Its antigen remains unidentified. It has no much larger one-base neighbor in the sample; base qualities were not kept.

Material for sequencing was blood, either unsorted or a sorted T cell fraction (not recorded which). This clonotype was sampled from a human donor who was either an allogeneic HSCT recipient or a stem cell or donor lymphocyte infusion donor (not recorded which). It is not recorded whose cells these are; they may come from a transplant donor. Here the chain combines TRBV12-3 or TRBV12-4 and TRBJ2-7, with no D gene named confidently. For the CDR3, the sequence is CASSSHRLLSYEQYF. The sequenced DNA: TGTGCCAGCAGTTCCCACCGACTCCTCTCCTACGAGCAGTACTTC.